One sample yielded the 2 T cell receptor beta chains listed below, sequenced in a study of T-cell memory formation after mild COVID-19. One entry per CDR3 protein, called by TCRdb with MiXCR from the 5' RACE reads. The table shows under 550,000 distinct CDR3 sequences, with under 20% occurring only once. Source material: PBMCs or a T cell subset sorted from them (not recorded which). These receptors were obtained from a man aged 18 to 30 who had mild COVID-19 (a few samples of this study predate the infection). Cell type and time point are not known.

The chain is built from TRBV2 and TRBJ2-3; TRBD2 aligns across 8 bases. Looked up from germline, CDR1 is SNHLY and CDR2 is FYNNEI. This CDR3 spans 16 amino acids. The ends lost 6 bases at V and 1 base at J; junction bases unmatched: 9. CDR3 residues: CASRWGLDIGTDTQYF. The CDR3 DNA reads TGTGCCAGCAGGTGGGGACTAGATATTGGCACAGATACGCAGTATTTT.

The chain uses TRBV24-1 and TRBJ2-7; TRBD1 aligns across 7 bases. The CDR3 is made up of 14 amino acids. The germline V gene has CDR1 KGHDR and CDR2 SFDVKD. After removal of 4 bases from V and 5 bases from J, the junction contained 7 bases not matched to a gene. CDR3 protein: CATSETTGFHEQYV. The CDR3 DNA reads TGTGCCACCAGTGAGACGACAGGGTTCCACGAGCAGTACGTC.